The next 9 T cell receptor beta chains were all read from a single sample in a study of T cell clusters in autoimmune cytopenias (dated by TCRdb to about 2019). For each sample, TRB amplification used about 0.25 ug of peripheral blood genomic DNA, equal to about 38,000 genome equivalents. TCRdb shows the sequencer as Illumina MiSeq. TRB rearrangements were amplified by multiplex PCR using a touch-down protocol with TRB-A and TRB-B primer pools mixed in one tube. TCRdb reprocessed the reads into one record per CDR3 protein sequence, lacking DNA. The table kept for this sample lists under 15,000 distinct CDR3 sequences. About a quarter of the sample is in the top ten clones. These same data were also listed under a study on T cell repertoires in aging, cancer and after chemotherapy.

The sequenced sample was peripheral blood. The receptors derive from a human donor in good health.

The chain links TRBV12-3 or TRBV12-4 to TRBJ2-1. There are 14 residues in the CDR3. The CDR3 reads CASTPLGEVDEQFF.

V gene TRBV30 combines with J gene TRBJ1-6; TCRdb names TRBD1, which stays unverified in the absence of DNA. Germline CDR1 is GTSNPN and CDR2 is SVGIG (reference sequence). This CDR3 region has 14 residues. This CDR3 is CAWSQGTYNSPLHF.

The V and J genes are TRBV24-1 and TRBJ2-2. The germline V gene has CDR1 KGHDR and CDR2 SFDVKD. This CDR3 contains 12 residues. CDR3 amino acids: CATSSASGELFF.

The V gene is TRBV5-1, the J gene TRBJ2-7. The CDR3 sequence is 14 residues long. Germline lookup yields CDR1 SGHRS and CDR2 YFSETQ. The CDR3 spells CASSWDLTYYEQYF. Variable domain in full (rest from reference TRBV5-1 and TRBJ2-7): KAGVTQTPRYLIKTRGQQVTLSCSPISGHRSVSWYQQTPGQGLQFLFEYFSETQRNKGNFPGRFSGRQFSNSRSEMNVSTLELGDSALYLCASSWDLTYYEQYFGPGTRLTVT.

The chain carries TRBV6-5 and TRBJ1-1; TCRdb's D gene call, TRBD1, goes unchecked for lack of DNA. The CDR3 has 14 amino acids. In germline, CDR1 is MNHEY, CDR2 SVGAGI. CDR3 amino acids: CASCSGTGRNEAFF.

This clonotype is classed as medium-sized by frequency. The CDR3 is CASSRSGRKETQYF. The gene calls are TRBV11-3 and TRBJ2-5; TCRdb lists TRBD2, though no DNA is available to test this call. Germline CDR1 and CDR2: SGHNT and YENEEA. The CDR3 consists of 14 residues.

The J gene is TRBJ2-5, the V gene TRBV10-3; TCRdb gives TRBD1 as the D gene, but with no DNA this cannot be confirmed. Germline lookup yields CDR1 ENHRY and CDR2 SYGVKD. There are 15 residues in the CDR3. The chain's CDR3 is CAISAGQGELETQYF.

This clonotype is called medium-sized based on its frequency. CDR3 region: CSVAGAGELFF. The chain recombines TRBV29-1 with TRBJ2-2. Germline CDR1 reads SQVTM; CDR2 reads ANQGSEA. The CDR3 is 11 residues long.

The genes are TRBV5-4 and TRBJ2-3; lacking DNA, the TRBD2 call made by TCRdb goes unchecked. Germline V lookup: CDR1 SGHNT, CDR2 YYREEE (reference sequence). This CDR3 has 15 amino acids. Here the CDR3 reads CASSLRTSGTDTQYF.